This T cell receptor (beta chain) was captured in a study of blood T cell repertoires in COVID-19. Between the trimmed V and J ends, which lost 7 bases and 5 bases, there was a span of 27 bases. The CDR3 covers 17 residues. The germline V gene encodes CDR1 MDHEN and CDR2 SYDVKM. Sequencing used immunoSEQ multiplex PCR; TCRdb keeps in-frame clones, though not all of them. The repertoire holds 120,000 or so clones, with about four fifths as singletons. The chain couples TRBV28 to TRBJ2-7; tentative D call: TRBD1 (5 bases). This TCR derives from a man aged 60 to 69 with acute or convalescent COVID-19. Sequenced input: peripheral blood. The CDR3: CASTHGQGGLSDDEQYF. CDR3 nucleotide sequence: TGTGCCAGCACCCATGGGCAGGGTGGCCTCTCAGATGACGAGCAGTACTTC.